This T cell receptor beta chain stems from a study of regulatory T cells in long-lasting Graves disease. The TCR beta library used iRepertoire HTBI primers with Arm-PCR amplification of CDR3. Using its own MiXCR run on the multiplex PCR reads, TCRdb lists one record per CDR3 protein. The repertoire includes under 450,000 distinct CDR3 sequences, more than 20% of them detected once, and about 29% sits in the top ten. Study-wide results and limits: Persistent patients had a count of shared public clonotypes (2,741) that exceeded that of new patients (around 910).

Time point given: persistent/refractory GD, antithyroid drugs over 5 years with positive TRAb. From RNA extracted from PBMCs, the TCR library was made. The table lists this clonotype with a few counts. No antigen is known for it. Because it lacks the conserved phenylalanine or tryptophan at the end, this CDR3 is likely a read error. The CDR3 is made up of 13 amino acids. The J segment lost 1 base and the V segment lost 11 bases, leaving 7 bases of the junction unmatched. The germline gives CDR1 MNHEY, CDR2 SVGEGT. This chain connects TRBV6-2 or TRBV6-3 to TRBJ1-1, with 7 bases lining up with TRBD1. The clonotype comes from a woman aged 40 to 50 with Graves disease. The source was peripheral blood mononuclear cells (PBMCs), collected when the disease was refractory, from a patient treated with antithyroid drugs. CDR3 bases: TGTGCCTCTGGACAGGCCAGGAACACTGAAGCTTTCTCT. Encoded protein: CASGQARNTEAFS.